The T cell receptor beta chain described here comes from a study of vaccination and CD4 T cells after COVID-19. Study background: Each of the control cultures got a CEFX pool, an HIV-1 Nef pool, or no peptide. Study results and caveats: Rising from around 20 to 38, the median of SARS-CoV-2-reactive clonotypes did not change significantly.

Treatment reported: roughly ten-day PBMC culture with coronavirus spike peptide pools or control peptides (ViraFEST assay). Regarding this clonotype: Its antigen is not known.

Oncomine TCR Beta short-read sequencing was applied to DNA from cultured CD4+ T cells. One entry per CDR3 protein results from TCRdb running MiXCR on the PCR reads. The sample has under 15,000 distinct CDR3 sequences; roughly 58% are singletons. V was pared by 5 bases and J by 4 bases, with 7 bases of the junction left unmatched. Germline V gives CDR1 DFQATT, CDR2 SNEGSKA (reference sequence). This CDR3 has 14 residues. The chain recombines TRBV20-1 with TRBJ2-7, with TRBD2 identical over 11 bases. The receptor was derived from a human donor who had recovered from COVID-19. Sequenced: CD4+ T cells from blood, cultured in vitro. The CDR3: CSAGGTSGGYEQYF. The CDR3 DNA reads TGCAGTGCTGGGGGGACTAGCGGAGGTTACGAGCAGTACTTC.